The entry below gives a single T cell receptor (beta chain) sequence along with its context. Per the original data handling: The assay estimated nucleated cells by amplifying reference gene primers. TCRdb's copy holds only in-frame clones and misses some; the assay was immunoSEQ multiplex PCR. Clonal size and the V and J genes are those of that table, whereas D and trimming came from the DNA. The repertoire holds 250,000 or so clones, with around nine tenths as singletons. The CDR3 extends over 15 amino acids. CDR1 is LNHNV and CDR2 is YYDKDF in the germline V gene (reference sequence). V gave up 3 bases and J gave up 0 bases; unmatched junction bases: 4. The record originates from a study of blood T cell repertoires in COVID-19. Study overall: Samples came from the United States, Italy and Spain, spanning acute and convalescent COVID-19.

The sequence was collected from a man older than 75 with acute or convalescent COVID-19. Sequencing input: peripheral blood. This rearrangement joins TRBV15 to TRBJ2-5; 7 positions agree with TRBD1. CDR3 in amino acids: CATSRDGTDQETQYF. In DNA form, the CDR3 reads TGTGCCACCAGCAGGGATGGGACAGACCAAGAGACCCAGTACTTC.